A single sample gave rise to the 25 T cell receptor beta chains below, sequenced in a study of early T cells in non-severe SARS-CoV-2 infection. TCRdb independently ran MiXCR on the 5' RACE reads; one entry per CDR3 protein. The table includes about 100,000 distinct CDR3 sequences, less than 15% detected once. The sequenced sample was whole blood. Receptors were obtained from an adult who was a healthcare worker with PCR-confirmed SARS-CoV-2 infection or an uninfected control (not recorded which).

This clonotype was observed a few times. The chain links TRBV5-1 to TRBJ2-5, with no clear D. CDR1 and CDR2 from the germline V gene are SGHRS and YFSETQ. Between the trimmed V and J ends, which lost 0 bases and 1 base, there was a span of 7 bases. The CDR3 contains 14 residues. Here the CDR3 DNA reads TGCGCCAGCAGCTTGGGACGGATCCAAGAGACCCAGTACTTC. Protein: CASSLGRIQETQYF.

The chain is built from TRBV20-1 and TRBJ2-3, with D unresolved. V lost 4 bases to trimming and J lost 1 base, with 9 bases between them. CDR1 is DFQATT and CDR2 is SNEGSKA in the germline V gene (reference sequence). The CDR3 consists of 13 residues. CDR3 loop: CSAKAPGTDTQYF. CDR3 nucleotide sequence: TGCAGTGCTAAGGCTCCAGGCACAGATACGCAGTATTTT.

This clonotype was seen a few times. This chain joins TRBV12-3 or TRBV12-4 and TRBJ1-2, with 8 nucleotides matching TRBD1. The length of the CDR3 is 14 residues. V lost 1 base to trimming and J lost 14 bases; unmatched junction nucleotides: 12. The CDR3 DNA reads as TGTGCCAGCAGTTTAGGCGGGGGGACAGGCCCGGGGACCTTC. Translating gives CASSLGGGTGPGTF.

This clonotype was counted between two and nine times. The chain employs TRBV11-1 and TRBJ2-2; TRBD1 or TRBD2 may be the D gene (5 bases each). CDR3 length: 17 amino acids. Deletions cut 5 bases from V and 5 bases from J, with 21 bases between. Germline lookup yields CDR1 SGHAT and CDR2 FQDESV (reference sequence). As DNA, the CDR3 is TGTGCCAGCAGCCCTTCCTCGGGGCAGGGTGGAACCGGGGAGCTGTTTTTT. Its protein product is CASSPSSGQGGTGELFF.

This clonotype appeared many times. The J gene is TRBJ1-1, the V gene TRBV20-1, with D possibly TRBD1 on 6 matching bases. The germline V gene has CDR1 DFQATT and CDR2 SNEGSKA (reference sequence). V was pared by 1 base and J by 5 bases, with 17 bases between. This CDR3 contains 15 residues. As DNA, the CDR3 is TGCAGTGCTAGAGTGCCAGGGAGGGGGAGAACTGAAGCTTTCTTT. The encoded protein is CSARVPGRGRTEAFF.

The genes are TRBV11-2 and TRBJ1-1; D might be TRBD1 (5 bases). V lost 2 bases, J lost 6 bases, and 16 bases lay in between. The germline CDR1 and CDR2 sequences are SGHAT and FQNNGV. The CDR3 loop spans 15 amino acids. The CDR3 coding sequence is TGTGCCAGCAGCTTATCGGCCCGTAGGGGACCTGAAGCTTTCTTT. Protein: CASSLSARRGPEAFF.

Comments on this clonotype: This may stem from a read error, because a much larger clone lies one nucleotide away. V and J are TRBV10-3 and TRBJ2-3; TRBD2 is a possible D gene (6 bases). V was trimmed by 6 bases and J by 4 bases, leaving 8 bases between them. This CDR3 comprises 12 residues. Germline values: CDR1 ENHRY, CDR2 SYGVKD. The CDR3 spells CAISGGADTQYF. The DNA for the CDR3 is TGTGCCATCAGCGGGGGAGCAGATACGCAGTATTTT.

The CDR3 sequence: CASRTSRGRGYEQYF. Here the CDR3 DNA reads TGTGCCAGCAGGACTAGTAGGGGCCGCGGATACGAGCAGTACTTC. The rearrangement uses TRBV11-2 and TRBJ2-7; D possibly corresponds to TRBD2 (6 bases). The CDR3 is made up of 15 amino acids. Per germline, CDR1 SGHAT and CDR2 FQNNGV. V was clipped by 6 bases and J by 4 bases, with 19 bases between them.

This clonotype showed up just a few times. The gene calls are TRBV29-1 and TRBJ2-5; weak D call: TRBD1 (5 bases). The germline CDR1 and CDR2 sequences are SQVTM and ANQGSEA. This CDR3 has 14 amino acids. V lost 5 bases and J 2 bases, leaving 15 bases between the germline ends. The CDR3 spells CSVYRQKLQETQYF. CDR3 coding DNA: TGCAGCGTTTACAGACAGAAACTTCAAGAGACCCAGTACTTC.

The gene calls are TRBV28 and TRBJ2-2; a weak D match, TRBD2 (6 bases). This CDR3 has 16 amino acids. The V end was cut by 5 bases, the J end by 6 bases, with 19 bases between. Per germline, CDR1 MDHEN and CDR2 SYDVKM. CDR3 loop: CASSPGGAAFAGELFF. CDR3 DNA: TGTGCCAGCAGTCCCGGGGGAGCGGCTTTTGCCGGGGAGCTGTTTTTT.

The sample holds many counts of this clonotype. The DNA for the CDR3 is TGTGCCAGCAGTCCGGGGACAGGCACCTATGGCTACACCTTC. This sequence encodes CASSPGTGTYGYTF. The genes are TRBV6-5 and TRBJ1-2; 8 nucleotides align to TRBD1. The CDR3 is 14 residues long. V dropped 5 bases and J dropped 4; count of bases not matched to a gene: 6. Germline V gene sequence: CDR1 MNHEY, CDR2 SVGAGI.

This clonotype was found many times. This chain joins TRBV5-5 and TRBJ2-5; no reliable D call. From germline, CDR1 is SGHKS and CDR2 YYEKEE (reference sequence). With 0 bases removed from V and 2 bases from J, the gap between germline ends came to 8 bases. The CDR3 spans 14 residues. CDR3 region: CASSLGPVQETQYF. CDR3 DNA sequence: TGTGCCAGCAGCTTGGGTCCCGTTCAAGAGACCCAGTACTTC.

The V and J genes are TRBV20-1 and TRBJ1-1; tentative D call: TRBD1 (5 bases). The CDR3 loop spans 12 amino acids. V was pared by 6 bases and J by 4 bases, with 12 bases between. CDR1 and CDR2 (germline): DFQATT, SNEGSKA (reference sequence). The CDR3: CSAPGLGTEAFF. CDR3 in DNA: TGCAGTGCACCGGGACTTGGCACTGAAGCTTTCTTT.

The CDR3 protein is CASSGARELGEQYF. The CDR3 coding sequence is TGTGCCAGCAGCGGGGCCCGGGAGCTTGGGGAGCAGTACTTC. The chain combines TRBV9 with TRBJ2-7; D might be TRBD2 (6 bases). This CDR3 is 14 amino acids long. CDR1 SGDLS and CDR2 YYNGEE come from the germline V gene. The germline V and J ends were trimmed by 3 bases and 7 bases, with 17 bases remaining between them.

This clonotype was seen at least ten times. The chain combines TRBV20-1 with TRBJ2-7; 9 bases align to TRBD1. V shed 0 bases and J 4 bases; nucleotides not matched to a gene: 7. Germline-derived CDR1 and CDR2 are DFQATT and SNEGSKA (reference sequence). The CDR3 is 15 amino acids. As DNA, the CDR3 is TGCAGTGCTAGAGATTTAGGACAGGGGTATTACGAGCAGTACTTC. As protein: CSARDLGQGYYEQYF.

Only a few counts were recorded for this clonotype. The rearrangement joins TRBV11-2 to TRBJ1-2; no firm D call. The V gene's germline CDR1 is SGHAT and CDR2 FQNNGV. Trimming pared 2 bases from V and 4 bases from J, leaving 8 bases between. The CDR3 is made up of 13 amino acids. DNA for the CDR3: TGTGCCAGCAGCTTACTGGGTAGCTATGGCTACACCTTC. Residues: CASSLLGSYGYTF.

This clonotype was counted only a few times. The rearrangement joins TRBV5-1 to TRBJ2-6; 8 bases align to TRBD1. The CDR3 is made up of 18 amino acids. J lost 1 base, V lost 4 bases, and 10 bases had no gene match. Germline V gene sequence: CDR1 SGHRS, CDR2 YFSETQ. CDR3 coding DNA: TGCGCCAGCAGCCTCGTCGGACAGGGTGGATCTGGGGCCAACGTCCTGACTTTC. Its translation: CASSLVGQGGSGANVLTF.

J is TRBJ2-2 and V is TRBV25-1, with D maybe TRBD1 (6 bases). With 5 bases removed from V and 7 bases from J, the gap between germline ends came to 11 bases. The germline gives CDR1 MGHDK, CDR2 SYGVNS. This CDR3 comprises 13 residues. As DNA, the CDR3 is TGTGCCAGCAGTCGGACAGCGGACGGGGAGCTGTTTTTT. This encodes CASSRTADGELFF.

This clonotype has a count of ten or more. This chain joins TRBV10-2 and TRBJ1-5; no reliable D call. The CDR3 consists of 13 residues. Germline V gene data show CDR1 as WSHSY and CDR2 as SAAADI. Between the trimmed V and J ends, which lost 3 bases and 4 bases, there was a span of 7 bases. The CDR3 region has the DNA TGCGCCAGCAGTGATAGGGTAAATCAGCCCCAGCATTTT. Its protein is CASSDRVNQPQHF.

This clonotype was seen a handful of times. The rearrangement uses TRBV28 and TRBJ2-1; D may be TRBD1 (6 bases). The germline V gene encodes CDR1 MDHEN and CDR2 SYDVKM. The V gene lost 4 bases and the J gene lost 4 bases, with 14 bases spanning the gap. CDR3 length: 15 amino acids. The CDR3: CASSSPGDRYNEQFF. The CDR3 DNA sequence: TGTGCCAGCAGTTCACCAGGGGACCGTTACAATGAGCAGTTCTTC. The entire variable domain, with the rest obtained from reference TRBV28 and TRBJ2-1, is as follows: DVKVTQSSRYLVKRTGEKVFLECVQDMDHENMFWYRQDPGLGLRLIYFSYDVKMKEKGDIPEGYSVSREKKERFSLILESASTNQTSMYLCASSSPGDRYNEQFFGPGTRLTVL.

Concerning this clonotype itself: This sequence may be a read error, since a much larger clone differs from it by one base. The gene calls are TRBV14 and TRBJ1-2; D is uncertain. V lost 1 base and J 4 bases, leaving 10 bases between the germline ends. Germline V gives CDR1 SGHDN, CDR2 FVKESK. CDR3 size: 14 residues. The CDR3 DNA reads TGTGCCAGCAGCCAAGGCCTCATGAGCTATGGCTACACCTTC. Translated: CASSQGLMSYGYTF.

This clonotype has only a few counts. CDR3 bases: TGTGCCAGCAGCCCTTCGGGCACGCAGTATTTT. Translation: CASSPSGTQYF. The chain recombines TRBV14 with TRBJ2-3; no clear D gene. V shed 4 bases and J shed 9 bases, with 8 bases lying between them. This CDR3 has 11 residues. Germline V gives CDR1 SGHDN, CDR2 FVKESK.

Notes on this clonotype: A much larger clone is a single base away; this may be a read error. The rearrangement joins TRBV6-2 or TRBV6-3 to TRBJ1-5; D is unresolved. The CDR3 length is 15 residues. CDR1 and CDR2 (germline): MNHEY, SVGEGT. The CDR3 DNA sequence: TGTGCCAGCAGTTACTCAGGGAATAGCAATCAGACCCAGCATTTT. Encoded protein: CASSYSGNSNQTQHF.

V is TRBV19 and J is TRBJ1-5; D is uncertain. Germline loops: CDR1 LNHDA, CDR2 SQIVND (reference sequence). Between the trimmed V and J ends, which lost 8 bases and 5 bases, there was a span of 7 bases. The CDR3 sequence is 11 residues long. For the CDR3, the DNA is TGTGCCAGTTGCGGACATCAGCCCCAGCATTTT. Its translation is CASCGHQPQHF.

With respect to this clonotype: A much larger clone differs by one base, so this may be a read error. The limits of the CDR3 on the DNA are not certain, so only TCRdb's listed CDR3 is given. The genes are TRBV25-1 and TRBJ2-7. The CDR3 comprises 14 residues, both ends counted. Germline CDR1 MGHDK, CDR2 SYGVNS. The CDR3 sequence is CASSVGPGNYELYF.